This T cell receptor beta chain was retrieved from a study of blood T cell repertoires in COVID-19 (dated by TCRdb to 2020 to 2021). In the study overall: The collaborator samples originated in the United States, Italy and Spain and spanned the acute and convalescent phases of COVID-19. The prospective study material was composed of cDNA or gDNA derived from T cells, B-cell-depleted T cells, or PBMCs. The dataset comprised deeply sampled blood TCRbeta repertoires from subjects exposed to, actively infected with, or recovered from COVID-19. The repertoires were released in a freely available public database meant as a resource for research on the immune response to SARS-CoV-2. Samples came from the ongoing ImmuneRACE study (first 160 participants) plus 1,254 subjects from 6 global collaborators. The sample metadata nearly always contained a de-identified subject ID, COVID-19 status, age in years and sex. Where HLA class I and class II types were available, the types were taken from metadata supplied by the sample provider, not from assay-based typing.

TCRbeta CDR3 regions were amplified from genomic DNA by means of the immunoSEQ Assay, a bias-controlled multiplex PCR. The authors' pipeline ran thus. Nucleated cell counts per sample were estimated from amplification of reference gene primers within the assay. To quantify the absolute abundance of each unique TCRbeta CDR3 rearrangement, sequence reads were collapsed and filtered. For each sample, productive Simpson clonality was calculated as the square root of Simpson's diversity index over productive rearrangements. In TCRdb, the immuneACCESS table is reduced to in-frame sequences with V and J assigned. These tables do not hold every clone; where another copy was compared, an unresolved V gene accounts for under half, and the others remain unexplained. The DNA was the basis for D and trimming; V, J and clone size are from that table. Here the sample has about 190,000 clones; 80% to 90% occur a single time. Approximately 1.1% of the sample goes to the ten largest clones.

Broader findings and caveats from the paper: The quantity of clinical and demographic metadata differed by source and by participant and was supplied without curation.

Trimming costs V 5 bases and J 4 bases, and their ends lie 14 bases apart. Reading the germline V gene (reference sequence) gives CDR1 GTSNPN and CDR2 SVGIG. The CDR3 starts with the cysteine, ends with the phenylalanine, and has 13 residues. Only the CDR3 DNA is retained, 39 bases long and in frame from the first base. Each collaborating institution followed its own protocols to collect whole blood in K2EDTA tubes. For TCRbeta analysis, collaborators shipped samples as frozen whole blood, isolated PBMCs, or DNA extracted from either of those sample types. In regard to this clone: Its recognized antigen is unknown. The input lacks base qualities; no much larger clone sits a single base away.

Sequences were obtained from peripheral blood. This receptor chain uses TRBV30 and TRBJ1-1, with TRBD1 as a weak D call on 5 bases. The TCR sequence derives from a man younger than 40 with acute or convalescent COVID-19. The DNA reads as follows: TGTGCCTGGGGGGGAGGGCAGGGCACTGAAGCTTTCTTT. The translation is CAWGGGQGTEAFF.